This TCR beta chain appears in the sequencing data of a study of cytomegalovirus exposure and HLA in healthy donors. Study-wide points: Immune exposure information comprised only CMV serostatus. Some TCR beta chains (over 150 of them) were listed as cytomegalovirus-associated.

Researchers ran the PCR with 60 Vbeta and 13 Jbeta primers. Clones were read by immunoSEQ multiplex PCR, and TCRdb kept only the in-frame ones, dropping some. The repertoire consists of 150,000 to 200,000 clones, with just over 75% occurring once and the leading ten covering approximately 1.5%. Losses at the gene ends were 7 bases for V and 7 bases for J; bases not matched to a gene: 9. This CDR3 contains 13 residues. Germline CDR1 is SGDLS and CDR2 is YYNGEE. As concerns this clone: Its antigen is undetermined.

The clonotype comes from a man between 35 and 55 years old in good health and CMV-seronegative. V is TRBV9 and J is TRBJ2-7; TRBD2 matches 9 bases. The specimen sequenced was PBMCs. This CDR3 is CASGTGAGGEQYF. In nucleotides, the CDR3 is TGTGCCAGCGGAACGGGGGCGGGGGGGGAGCAGTACTTC.